This TCR beta chain was recorded in a study of blood T cell repertoires in COVID-19. Produced via immunoSEQ multiplex PCR; TCRdb's table is partial and in-frame only. Among 360,000 or so clones listed, about 92% were seen once. The length of the CDR3 is 13 residues. Trimming pared 8 bases from V and 7 bases from J, leaving 15 bases between. Input material: peripheral blood. This chain joins TRBV12-3 or TRBV12-4 and TRBJ1-3, with D possibly matching TRBD1 (5 bases). This receptor was identified in a woman aged 55-70 years with COVID-19, enrolled during active disease. The CDR3 nucleotides read TGTGCCAGCCCCCGTGACCGGGGGAACACCATATATTTT. This gives the protein CASPRDRGNTIYF.